Sequencing of this T cell receptor beta chain was carried out in a study of T-cell reconstitution after alpha-beta-depleted transplantation in children. Unique molecular identifiers were used to barcode this TCRbeta library. From the PCR reads, TCRdb called clonotypes with MiXCR, one entry per CDR3 protein. The top ten clones hold roughly 30% of a sample with 800,000 to 1,000,000 distinct CDR3 sequences, around 30% of them seen once. This clonotype was detected ten times or more. Antigen specificity is unknown. Findings of the study overall: At one year after transplant, newly produced T cells mostly accounted for T-cell counts and diversity.

This clonotype originated in a boy in the first two years of life who had a stem cell transplant for SCID, so the T cells may come from the graft donor. The specimen comprised PBMCs, mostly from graft donor cells, sampled 360 days after TCRalphabeta/CD19-depleted stem cell transplant.

This CDR3 is CSGVLAGGPVTAHNEQFF. Here the CDR3 DNA reads TGCAGTGGGGTACTAGCGGGGGGCCCCGTGACTGCACACAATGAGCAGTTCTTC. The chain joins TRBV20-1 to TRBJ2-1; 12 positions match TRBD2. After removal of 7 bases from V and 5 bases from J, the junction contained 18 bases not matched to a gene. In germline, CDR1 is DFQATT, CDR2 SNEGSKA (reference sequence). The CDR3 is 18 amino acids.